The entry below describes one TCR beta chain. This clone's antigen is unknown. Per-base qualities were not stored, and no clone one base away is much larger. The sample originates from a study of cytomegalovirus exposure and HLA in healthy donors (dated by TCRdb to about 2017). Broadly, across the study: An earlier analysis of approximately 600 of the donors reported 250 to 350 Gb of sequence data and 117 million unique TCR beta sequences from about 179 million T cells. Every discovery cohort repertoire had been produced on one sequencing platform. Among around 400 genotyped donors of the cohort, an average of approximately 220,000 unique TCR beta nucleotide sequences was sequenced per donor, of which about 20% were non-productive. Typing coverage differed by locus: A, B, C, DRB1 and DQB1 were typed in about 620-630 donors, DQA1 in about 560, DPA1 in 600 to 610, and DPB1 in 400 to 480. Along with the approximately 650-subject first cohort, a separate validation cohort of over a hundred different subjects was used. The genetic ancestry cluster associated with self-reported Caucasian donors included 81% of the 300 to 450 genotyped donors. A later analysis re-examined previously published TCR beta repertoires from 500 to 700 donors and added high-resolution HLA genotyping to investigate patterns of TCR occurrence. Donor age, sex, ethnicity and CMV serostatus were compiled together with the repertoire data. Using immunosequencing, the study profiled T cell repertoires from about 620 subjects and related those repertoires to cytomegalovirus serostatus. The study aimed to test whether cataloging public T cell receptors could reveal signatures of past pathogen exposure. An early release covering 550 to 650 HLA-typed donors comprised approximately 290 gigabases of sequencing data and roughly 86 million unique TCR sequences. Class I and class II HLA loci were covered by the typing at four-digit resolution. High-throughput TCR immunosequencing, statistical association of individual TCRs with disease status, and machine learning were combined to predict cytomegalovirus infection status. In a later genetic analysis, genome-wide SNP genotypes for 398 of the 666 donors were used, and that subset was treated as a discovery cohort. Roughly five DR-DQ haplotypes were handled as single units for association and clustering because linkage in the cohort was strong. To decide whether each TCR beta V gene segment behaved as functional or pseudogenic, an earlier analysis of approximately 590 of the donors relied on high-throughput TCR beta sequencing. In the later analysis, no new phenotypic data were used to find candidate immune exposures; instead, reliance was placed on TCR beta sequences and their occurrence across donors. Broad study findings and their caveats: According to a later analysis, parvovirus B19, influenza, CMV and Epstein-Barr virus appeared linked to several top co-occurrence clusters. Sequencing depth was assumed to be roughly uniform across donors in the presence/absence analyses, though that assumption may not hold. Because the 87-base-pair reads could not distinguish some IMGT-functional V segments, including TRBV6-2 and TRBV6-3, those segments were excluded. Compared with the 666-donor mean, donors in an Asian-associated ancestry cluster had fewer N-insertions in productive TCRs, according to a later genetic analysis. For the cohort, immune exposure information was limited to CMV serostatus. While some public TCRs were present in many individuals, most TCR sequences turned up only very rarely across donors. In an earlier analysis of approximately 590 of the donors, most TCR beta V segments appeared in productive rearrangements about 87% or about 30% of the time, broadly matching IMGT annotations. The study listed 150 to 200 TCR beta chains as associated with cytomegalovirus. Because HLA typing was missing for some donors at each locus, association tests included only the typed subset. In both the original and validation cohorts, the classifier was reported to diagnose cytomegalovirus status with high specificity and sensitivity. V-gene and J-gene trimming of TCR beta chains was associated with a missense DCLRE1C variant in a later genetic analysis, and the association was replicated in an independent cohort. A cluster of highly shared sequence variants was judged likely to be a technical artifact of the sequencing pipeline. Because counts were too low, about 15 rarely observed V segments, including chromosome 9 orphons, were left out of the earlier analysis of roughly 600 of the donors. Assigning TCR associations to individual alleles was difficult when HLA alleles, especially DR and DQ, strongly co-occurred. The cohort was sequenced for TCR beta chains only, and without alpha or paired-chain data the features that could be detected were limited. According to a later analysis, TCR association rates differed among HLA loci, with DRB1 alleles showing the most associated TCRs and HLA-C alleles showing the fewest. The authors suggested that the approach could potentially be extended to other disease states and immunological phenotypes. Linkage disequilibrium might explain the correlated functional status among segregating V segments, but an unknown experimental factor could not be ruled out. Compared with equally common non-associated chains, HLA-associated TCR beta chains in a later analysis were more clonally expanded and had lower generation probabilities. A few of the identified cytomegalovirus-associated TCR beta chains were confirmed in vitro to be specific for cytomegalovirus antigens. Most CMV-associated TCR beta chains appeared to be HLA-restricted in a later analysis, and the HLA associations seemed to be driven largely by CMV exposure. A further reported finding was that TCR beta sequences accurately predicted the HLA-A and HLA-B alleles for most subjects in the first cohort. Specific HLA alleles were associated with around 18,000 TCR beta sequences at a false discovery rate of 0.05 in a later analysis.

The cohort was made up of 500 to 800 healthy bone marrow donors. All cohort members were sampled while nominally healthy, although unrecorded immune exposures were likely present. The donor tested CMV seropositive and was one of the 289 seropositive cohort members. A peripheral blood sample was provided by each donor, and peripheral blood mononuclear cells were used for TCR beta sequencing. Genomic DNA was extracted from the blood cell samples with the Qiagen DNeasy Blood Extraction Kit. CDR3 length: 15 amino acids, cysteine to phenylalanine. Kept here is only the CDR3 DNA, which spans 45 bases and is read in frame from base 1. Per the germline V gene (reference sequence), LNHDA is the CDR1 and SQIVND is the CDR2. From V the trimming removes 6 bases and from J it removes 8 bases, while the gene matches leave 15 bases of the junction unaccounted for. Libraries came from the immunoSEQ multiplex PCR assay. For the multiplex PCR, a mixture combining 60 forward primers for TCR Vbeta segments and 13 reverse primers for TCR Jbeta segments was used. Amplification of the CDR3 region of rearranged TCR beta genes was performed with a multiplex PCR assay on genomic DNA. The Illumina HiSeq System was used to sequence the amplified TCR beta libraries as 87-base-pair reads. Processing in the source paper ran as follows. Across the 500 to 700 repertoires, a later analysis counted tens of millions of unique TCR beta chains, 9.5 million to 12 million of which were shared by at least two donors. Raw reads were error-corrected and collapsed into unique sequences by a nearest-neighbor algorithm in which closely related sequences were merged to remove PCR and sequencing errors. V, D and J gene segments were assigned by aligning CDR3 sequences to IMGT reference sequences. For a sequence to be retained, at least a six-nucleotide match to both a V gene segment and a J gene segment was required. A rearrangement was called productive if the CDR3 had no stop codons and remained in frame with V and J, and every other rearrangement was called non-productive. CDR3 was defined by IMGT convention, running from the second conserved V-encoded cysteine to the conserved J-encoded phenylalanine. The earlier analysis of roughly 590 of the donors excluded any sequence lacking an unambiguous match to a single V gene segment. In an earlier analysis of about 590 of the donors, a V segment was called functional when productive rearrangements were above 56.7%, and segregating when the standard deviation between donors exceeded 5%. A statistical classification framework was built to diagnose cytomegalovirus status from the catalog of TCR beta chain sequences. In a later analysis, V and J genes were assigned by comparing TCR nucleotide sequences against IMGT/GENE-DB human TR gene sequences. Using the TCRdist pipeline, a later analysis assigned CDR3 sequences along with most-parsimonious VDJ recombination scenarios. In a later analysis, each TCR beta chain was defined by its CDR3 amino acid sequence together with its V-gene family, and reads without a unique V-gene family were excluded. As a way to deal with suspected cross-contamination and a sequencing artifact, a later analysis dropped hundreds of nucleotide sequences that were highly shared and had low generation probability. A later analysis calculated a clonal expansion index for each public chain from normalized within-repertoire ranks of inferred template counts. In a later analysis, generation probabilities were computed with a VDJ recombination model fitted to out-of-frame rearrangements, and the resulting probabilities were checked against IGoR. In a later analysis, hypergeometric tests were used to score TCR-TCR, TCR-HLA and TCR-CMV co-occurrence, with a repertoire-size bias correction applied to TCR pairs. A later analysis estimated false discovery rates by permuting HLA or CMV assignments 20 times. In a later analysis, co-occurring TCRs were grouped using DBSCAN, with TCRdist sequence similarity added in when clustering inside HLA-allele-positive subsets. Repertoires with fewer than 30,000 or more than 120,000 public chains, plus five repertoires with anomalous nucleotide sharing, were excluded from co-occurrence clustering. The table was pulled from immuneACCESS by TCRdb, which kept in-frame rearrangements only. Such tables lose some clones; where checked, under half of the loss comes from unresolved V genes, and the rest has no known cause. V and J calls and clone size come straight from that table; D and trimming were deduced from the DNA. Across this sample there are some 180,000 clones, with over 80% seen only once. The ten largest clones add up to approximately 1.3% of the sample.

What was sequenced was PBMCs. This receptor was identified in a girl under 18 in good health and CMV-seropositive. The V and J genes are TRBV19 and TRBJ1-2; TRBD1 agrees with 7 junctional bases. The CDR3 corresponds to CASSGQARGPQGYTF. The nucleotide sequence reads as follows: TGTGCCAGTAGCGGACAGGCCAGAGGCCCACAAGGCTACACCTTC.